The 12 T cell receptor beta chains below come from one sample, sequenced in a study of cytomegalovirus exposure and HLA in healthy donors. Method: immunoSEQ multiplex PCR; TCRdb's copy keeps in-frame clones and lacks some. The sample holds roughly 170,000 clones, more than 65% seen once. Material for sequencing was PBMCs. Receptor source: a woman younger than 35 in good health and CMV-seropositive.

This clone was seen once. DNA for the CDR3: TGTGCCAGCACTTTTTCCGGGACAGGGTATGGCTACACCTTC. Translation: CASTFSGTGYGYTF. This chain connects TRBV2 to TRBJ1-2; 9 bases map to TRBD1. The trim removed 7 bases at V and 5 bases at J, leaving 8 bases unmatched. Per germline, CDR1 SNHLY and CDR2 FYNNEI. The CDR3 covers 14 residues.

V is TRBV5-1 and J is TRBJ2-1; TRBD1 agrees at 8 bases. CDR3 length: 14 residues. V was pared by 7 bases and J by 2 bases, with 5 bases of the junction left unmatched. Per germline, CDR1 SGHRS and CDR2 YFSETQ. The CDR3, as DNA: TGCGCCAGCGCTATGGACAGGGCCTACAATGAGCAGTTCTTC. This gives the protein CASAMDRAYNEQFF.

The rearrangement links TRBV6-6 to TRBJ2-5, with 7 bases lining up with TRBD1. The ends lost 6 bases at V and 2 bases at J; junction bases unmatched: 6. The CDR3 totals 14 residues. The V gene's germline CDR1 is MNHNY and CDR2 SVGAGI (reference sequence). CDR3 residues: CASRDSGQQETQYF. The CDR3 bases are TGTGCCAGCAGAGACTCGGGACAGCAAGAGACCCAGTACTTC.

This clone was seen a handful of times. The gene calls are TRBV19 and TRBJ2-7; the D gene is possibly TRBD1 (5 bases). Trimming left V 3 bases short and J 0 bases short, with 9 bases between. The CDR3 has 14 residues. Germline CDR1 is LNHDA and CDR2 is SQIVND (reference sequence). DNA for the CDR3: TGTGCCAGTAGTATCCAGGGCAGCTCCTACGAGCAGTACTTC. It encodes CASSIQGSSYEQYF.

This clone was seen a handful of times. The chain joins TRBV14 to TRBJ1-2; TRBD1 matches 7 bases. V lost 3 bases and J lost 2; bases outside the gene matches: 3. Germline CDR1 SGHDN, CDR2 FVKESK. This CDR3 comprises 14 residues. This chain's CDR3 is CASSHPTGNYGYTF. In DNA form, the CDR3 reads TGTGCCAGCAGCCACCCGACAGGGAACTATGGCTACACCTTC.

The CDR3 DNA reads TGTGCCAGCAGCTCCGGGACAGGGAGGTCTAACTATGGCTACACCTTC. Its translation: CASSSGTGRSNYGYTF. The chain uses TRBV7-2 and TRBJ1-2, with 9 bases fitting TRBD1. Losses at the gene ends were 4 bases for V and 0 bases for J; bases not matched to a gene: 6. CDR3 length: 16 residues. Germline V gene data show CDR1 as SGHTA and CDR2 as FQGNSA.

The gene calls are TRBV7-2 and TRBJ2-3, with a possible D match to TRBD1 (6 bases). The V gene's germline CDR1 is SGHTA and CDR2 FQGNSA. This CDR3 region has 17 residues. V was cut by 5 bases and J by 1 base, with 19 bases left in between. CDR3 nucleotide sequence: TGTGCCAGCAGCCCGTCGGTCAGGGGTGCTGGCACAGATACGCAGTATTTT. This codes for CASSPSVRGAGTDTQYF.

The CDR3 reads CASSLRGGQGAGKQYF. The CDR3 coding sequence is TGTGCCAGCAGCTTAAGGGGGGGACAGGGGGCTGGTAAACAGTACTTC. The V call is TRBV7-6, the J call TRBJ2-7; TRBD1 agrees at 12 bases. The CDR3 contains 16 residues. The J segment lost 10 bases and the V segment lost 2 bases, leaving 12 bases of the junction unmatched. Germline V gene sequence: CDR1 SGHVS, CDR2 FNYEAQ.

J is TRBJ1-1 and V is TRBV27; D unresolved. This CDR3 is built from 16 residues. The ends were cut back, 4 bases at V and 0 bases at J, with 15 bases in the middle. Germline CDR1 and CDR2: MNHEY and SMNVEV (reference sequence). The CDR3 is CASSSLGRTMNTEAFF. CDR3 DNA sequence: TGTGCCAGCAGTTCGCTGGGCCGTACCATGAACACTGAAGCTTTCTTT.

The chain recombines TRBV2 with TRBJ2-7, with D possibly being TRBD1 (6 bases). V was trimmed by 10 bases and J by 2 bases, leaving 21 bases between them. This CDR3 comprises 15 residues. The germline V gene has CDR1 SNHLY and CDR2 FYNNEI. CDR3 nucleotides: TGTGCCACCCAGAAGTCCCCCGACAGGACCTACGAGCAGTACTTC. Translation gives CATQKSPDRTYEQYF.

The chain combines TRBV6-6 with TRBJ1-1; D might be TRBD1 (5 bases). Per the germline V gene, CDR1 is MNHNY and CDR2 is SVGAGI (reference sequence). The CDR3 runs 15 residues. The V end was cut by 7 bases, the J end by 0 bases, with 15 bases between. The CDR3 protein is CASTGTGLMNTEAFF. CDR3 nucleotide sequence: TGTGCCAGCACCGGTACAGGCCTCATGAACACTGAAGCTTTCTTT.

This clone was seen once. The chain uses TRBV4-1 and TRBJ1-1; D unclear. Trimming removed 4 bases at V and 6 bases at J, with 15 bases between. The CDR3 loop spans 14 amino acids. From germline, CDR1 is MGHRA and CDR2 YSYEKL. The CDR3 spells CASSPPDWPAEAFF. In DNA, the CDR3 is TGCGCCAGCAGCCCACCGGACTGGCCCGCTGAAGCTTTCTTT.